The present T cell receptor beta chain was sequenced within a study of OX40 agonist ivuxolimab in advanced cancers. Turning to the study itself: The dose-escalation cohort was over 65% male, with a mean age of approximately 61 years, ranging about 20 to 85. General study findings and limits: Researchers report that CD8+ T cells had, on average, more expanded clones than CD4+. Certain nonresponders likewise exhibited a low normalized T-cell clonal expansion. At 0.1 to 3.0 mg/kg and by week 6, clonal expansion occurred in CD4+ and CD8+ blood T cells.

Sequencing used immunoSEQ multiplex PCR; TCRdb keeps in-frame clones, though not all of them. The sample records over 35,000 clones, about 90% being singletons. A note on this clone: The target antigen is unknown.

Germline loops: CDR1 SGDLS, CDR2 YYNGEE. Trimming took off 0 bases at V and 9 bases at J, with 13 bases between the two ends. The CDR3 spans 14 residues. The sequence came from an adult with an advanced solid tumor such as melanoma, head and neck, liver or kidney cancer. This material consisted of CD4+ or CD8+ T cells sorted from blood, taken in a trial of the OX40 agonist ivuxolimab. The gene calls are TRBV9 and TRBJ2-1, with a weak D call TRBD2 (7 bases). The CDR3, as DNA: TGTGCCAGCAGCGTAGAAGGCGGGGGCACTGAGCAGTTCTTC. As protein: CASSVEGGGTEQFF.